A single sample gave rise to the 10 T cell receptor beta chains below, sequenced in a study of blood T cell repertoires in COVID-19. The table came from immunoSEQ multiplex PCR; TCRdb's copy has only in-frame clones and leaves some out. The repertoire consists of about 78,000 clones, with roughly nine tenths occurring once and the leading ten covering roughly 5%. Sequences were obtained from peripheral blood. Receptors originate from a man aged 50-60 years with active or convalescent COVID-19.

This clone occurred a few times. V and J are TRBV4-2 and TRBJ1-5; 7 nucleotides align to TRBD1. Germline V gene sequence: CDR1 LGHNA, CDR2 YNFKEQ. This CDR3 region has 13 residues. V lost 3 bases, J lost 13 bases, and 9 bases stayed unmatched. The CDR3 reads CASSHDDGQAQHF. The CDR3 nucleotides read TGTGCCAGCAGCCACGACGACGGACAGGCTCAGCATTTT.

V and J are TRBV29-1 and TRBJ2-3; weak D call: TRBD2 (7 bases). The V gene's germline CDR1 is SQVTM and CDR2 ANQGSEA. CDR3 length: 17 residues. V lost 7 bases, J lost 1 base, and 24 bases lay in between. The CDR3 DNA sequence: TGCAGCGCCGGGGGCCTAGCGGCGAAGTCGGGCACAGATACGCAGTATTTT. The encoded protein is CSAGGLAAKSGTDTQYF.

The chain has TRBV5-1 and TRBJ2-3, with a weak D call TRBD1 (6 bases). The CDR3 has 15 amino acids. From germline, CDR1 is SGHRS and CDR2 YFSETQ. V was trimmed by 4 bases and J by 0 bases, leaving 12 bases between them. CDR3 protein: CASSIQGLSTDTQYF. The CDR3 DNA follows: TGCGCCAGCAGCATACAGGGCCTTAGCACAGATACGCAGTATTTT.

The V call is TRBV10-3, the J call TRBJ1-2; 10 nucleotides match TRBD1. This CDR3 region has 15 residues. With 0 bases clipped from V and 8 bases from J, the junction kept 6 bases outside the gene matches. Per the germline V gene, CDR1 is ENHRY and CDR2 is SYGVKD. CDR3 residues: CAISESIGDRGGYTF. The CDR3, as DNA: TGTGCCATCAGTGAGTCGATCGGGGACAGGGGCGGCTACACCTTC.

V usage is TRBV6-6 and J usage is TRBJ1-6, with 10 nucleotides matching TRBD1. V lost 3 bases, J lost 10 bases, and 6 bases stayed unmatched. This CDR3 region has 15 residues. Germline loops: CDR1 MNHNY, CDR2 SVGAGI (reference sequence). CDR3 in DNA: TGTGCCAGCAGTTATCGGGACAGGGGAGACTCACCCCTCCACTTT. The encoded protein is CASSYRDRGDSPLHF.

The chain combines TRBV28 with TRBJ2-5, with TRBD2 identical over 9 bases. The CDR3 runs to 15 residues. Trimming at V came to 7 bases and at J to 1 base, leaving 7 bases not matched to a gene. Looked up from germline, CDR1 is MDHEN and CDR2 is SYDVKM. The DNA of the CDR3 is TGTGCCAGCACCGGCGCGGGGGGGGCCCAAGAGACCCAGTACTTC. Protein product: CASTGAGGAQETQYF.

The sample holds one count of this clone. The chain uses TRBV7-2 and TRBJ1-5; D ambiguous. Trimming shortened V by 1 base and J by 7 bases, and 8 bases separated the two germline ends. This CDR3 is built from 13 residues. Germline CDR1 SGHTA, CDR2 FQGNSA. CDR3 residues: CASSLGVEQPQHF. CDR3 nucleotides: TGTGCCAGCAGCTTAGGGGTGGAGCAGCCCCAGCATTTT.

V and J are TRBV29-1 and TRBJ1-5; unclear D gene. CDR3 size: 13 residues. V gave up 5 bases and J gave up 2 bases, with 10 bases separating them. Germline values: CDR1 SQVTM, CDR2 ANQGSEA. This CDR3 is CSVYEGGNQPQHF. Written as DNA, the CDR3 is TGCAGCGTTTACGAGGGTGGCAATCAGCCCCAGCATTTT.

This sequence joins TRBV24-1 and TRBJ2-5; TRBD2 is a possible D gene (6 bases). The V end lost 2 bases, the J end lost 4 bases, and 7 bases lay between the germline ends. Germline assignment: CDR1 KGHDR and CDR2 SFDVKD. The CDR3 runs to 13 residues. The CDR3 here is CATSDSGVETQYF. The CDR3 DNA reads TGTGCCACCAGTGATTCGGGGGTAGAGACCCAGTACTTC.

The chain links TRBV10-3 to TRBJ2-6; 10 bases map to TRBD1. J gave up 4 bases and V 10 bases, and 13 bases lay outside the gene matches. CDR1 and CDR2 from the germline V gene are ENHRY and SYGVKD. The CDR3 has 17 amino acids. The CDR3 protein is CATVSGQGSEGANVLTF. The CDR3 DNA reads TGTGCCACAGTCTCGGGACAGGGGTCGGAAGGGGCCAACGTCCTGACTTTC.